The TCR beta chain described here comes from a study of blood T cell repertoires in COVID-19. Study in general: T cells, B-cell-depleted T cells, or PBMCs provided the cDNA or gDNA that served as material.

From germline, CDR1 is SQVTM and CDR2 ANQGSEA. This CDR3 spans 13 amino acids. Using immunoSEQ multiplex PCR, the repertoire was profiled, and TCRdb retains in-frame clones only, with some absent. The sample holds around 400,000 clones, roughly four fifths seen once. This receptor was taken from a woman aged 45-60 years who had recovered from COVID-19. The sequencing input was PBMCs or T cells enriched from blood (not recorded which). The chain recombines TRBV29-1 with TRBJ2-1; 10 bases fit TRBD1. CDR3 bases: TGCGGGACAGGGGAATCTTCCTACAATGAGCAGTTCTTC. Encoded protein: CGTGESSYNEQFF.